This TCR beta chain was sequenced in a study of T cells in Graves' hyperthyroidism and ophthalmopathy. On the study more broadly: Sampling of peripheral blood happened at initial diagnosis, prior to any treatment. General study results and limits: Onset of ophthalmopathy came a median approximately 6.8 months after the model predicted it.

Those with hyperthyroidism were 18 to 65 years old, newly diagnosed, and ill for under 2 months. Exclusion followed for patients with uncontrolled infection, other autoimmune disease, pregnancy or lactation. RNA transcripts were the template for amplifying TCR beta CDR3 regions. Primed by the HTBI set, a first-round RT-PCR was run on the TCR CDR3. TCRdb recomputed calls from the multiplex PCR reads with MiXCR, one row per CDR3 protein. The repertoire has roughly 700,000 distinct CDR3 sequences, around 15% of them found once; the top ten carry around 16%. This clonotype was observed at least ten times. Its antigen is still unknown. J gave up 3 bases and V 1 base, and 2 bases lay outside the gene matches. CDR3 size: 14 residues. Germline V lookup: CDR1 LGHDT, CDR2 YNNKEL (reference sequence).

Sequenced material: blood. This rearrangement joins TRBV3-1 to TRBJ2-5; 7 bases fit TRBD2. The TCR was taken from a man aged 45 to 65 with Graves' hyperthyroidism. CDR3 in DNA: TGTGCCAGCAGCCAAGGGGCGGGGGAAGAGACCCAGTACTTC. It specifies CASSQGAGEETQYF.